These 21 T cell receptor beta chains came from one sample sequenced in a study of cytotoxic CD8 clonotypes in ibrutinib-treated CLL. Profiled with immunoSEQ multiplex PCR; TCRdb holds only in-frame clones, not every one. The sample lists a few hundred thousand clones, under 75% seen once, with over 15% in the top ten. The sample consisted of PBMCs, taken after 24 months of ibrutinib treatment. The origin of the receptors is a human donor with chronic lymphocytic leukemia.

This clone was detected only a few times. The J gene is TRBJ1-3, the V gene TRBV6-5; no clear D gene. V was shortened by 0 bases and J by 0 bases, with 9 bases between the two germline ends. CDR1 MNHEY and CDR2 SVGAGI come from the germline V gene. CDR3 size: 16 residues. CDR3 bases: TGTGCCAGCAGTTACTCGGCGGGTGACTCTGGAAACACCATATATTTT. It yields the protein CASSYSAGDSGNTIYF.

The gene calls are TRBV27 and TRBJ1-2, with 8 bases fitting TRBD1. The junction had 8 bases not matched to a gene; V was cut back by 3 bases and J by 8 bases. This CDR3 has 14 amino acids. The germline CDR1 and CDR2 sequences are MNHEY and SMNVEV (reference sequence). In nucleotides, the CDR3 is TGTGCCAGCAGTTTGGACAGGGCGAGGAGCGGCTACACCTTC. This encodes CASSLDRARSGYTF.

The rearrangement links TRBV27 to TRBJ2-1; 8 positions agree with TRBD2. CDR1 and CDR2 from the germline V gene are MNHEY and SMNVEV (reference sequence). Germline trimming cut 3 bases from V and 12 bases from J; bases unmatched to any gene: 16. The CDR3 sequence is 16 residues long. CDR3 DNA: TGTGCCAGCAGTTTTGGCGGGAGCGGGAGAGGGGCTGGGCAGTTCTTC. Translation: CASSFGGSGRGAGQFF.

The chain employs TRBV28 and TRBJ1-1; D might be TRBD1 (6 bases). This CDR3 comprises 14 residues. Trimming pared 6 bases from V and 1 base from J, leaving 12 bases between. Germline CDR1 and CDR2: MDHEN and SYDVKM. CDR3 sequence: CASRLRDTNTEAFF. The CDR3 DNA reads TGTGCCAGCAGACTCCGGGACACGAACACTGAAGCTTTCTTT. Full variable domain (rest looked up from reference TRBV28 and TRBJ1-1): DVKVTQSSRYLVKRTGEKVFLECVQDMDHENMFWYRQDPGLGLRLIYFSYDVKMKEKGDIPEGYSVSREKKERFSLILESASTNQTSMYLCASRLRDTNTEAFFGQGTRLTVV.

The chain recombines TRBV19 with TRBJ2-2, with D uncertain. CDR3 size: 14 residues. Germline CDR1 reads LNHDA; CDR2 reads SQIVND (reference sequence). V dropped 10 bases and J dropped 0 bases, with 12 bases sitting between them. CDR3 sequence: CATPDGTNTGELFF. CDR3 in DNA: TGTGCCACCCCGGACGGAACGAACACCGGGGAGCTGTTTTTT.

The rearrangement joins TRBV28 to TRBJ1-1; D unclear. Trimming took 7 bases from V and 6 from J, leaving 18 bases between them. Germline V gene data show CDR1 as MDHEN and CDR2 as SYDVKM. The CDR3 is made up of 14 amino acids. CDR3 protein: CASIPMGSGSEAFF. For the CDR3, the DNA is TGTGCCAGCATCCCAATGGGGTCGGGTTCTGAAGCTTTCTTT.

The chain combines TRBV29-1 with TRBJ2-1; 7 bases match TRBD2. The CDR3 consists of 15 residues. Germline values: CDR1 SQVTM, CDR2 ANQGSEA. J gave up 1 base and V 3 bases, and 6 bases lay outside the gene matches. The CDR3 is CSVEVGRTSYNEQFF. In DNA, the CDR3 is TGCAGCGTTGAGGTCGGGAGGACTTCCTACAATGAGCAGTTCTTC.

The chain uses TRBV19 and TRBJ2-1, with D perhaps matching TRBD1 (6 bases). Germline assignment: CDR1 LNHDA and CDR2 SQIVND (reference sequence). Trimming took off 5 bases at V and 9 bases at J, with 23 bases between the two ends. The CDR3 runs 16 residues. The CDR3 DNA sequence: TGTGCCAGTAGTTACTCCGGGACACCCGGGGCGGGTGAGCAGTTCTTC. It is translated as CASSYSGTPGAGEQFF.

There are a few counts of this clone. The rearrangement joins TRBV11-1 to TRBJ2-7, with a weak D call TRBD1 (5 bases). The CDR3 has 12 residues. Germline-derived CDR1 and CDR2 are SGHAT and FQDESV (reference sequence). Trimming shortened V by 7 bases and J by 5 bases, and 12 bases separated the two germline ends. DNA of the CDR3: TGTGCCAGCAAGGGTGACAGCCACGAGCAGTACTTC. As protein: CASKGDSHEQYF.

This chain joins TRBV19 and TRBJ1-2; unclear D gene. This CDR3 is built from 13 residues. The ends were cut back, 6 bases at V and 4 bases at J, with 12 bases in the middle. CDR1 and CDR2 (germline): LNHDA, SQIVND (reference sequence). This chain's CDR3 is CASSLQDRYGYTF. CDR3 nucleotide sequence: TGTGCCAGTAGCCTCCAGGATCGCTATGGCTACACCTTC. The entire variable domain, with the rest obtained from reference TRBV19 and TRBJ1-2, is as follows: DGGITQSPKYLFRKEGQNVTLSCEQNLNHDAMYWYRQDPGQGLRLIYYSQIVNDFQKGDIAEGYSVSREKKESFPLTVTSAQKNPTAFYLCASSLQDRYGYTFGSGTRLTVV.

The table lists this clone with a count of one. The chain combines TRBV14 with TRBJ2-1; D may be TRBD1 or TRBD2 (5 bases each). The CDR3 extends over 15 amino acids. V gave up 0 bases and J gave up 7 bases, with 13 bases separating them. Looked up from germline, CDR1 is SGHDN and CDR2 is FVKESK. The CDR3 DNA reads TGTGCCAGCAGCCAAGATCCCGGGGACGGGAATGAGCAGTTCTTC. This codes for CASSQDPGDGNEQFF.

This chain's CDR3 is CASSATGQSGNTIYF. The CDR3 DNA reads TGTGCCAGCAGTGCGACAGGGCAATCTGGAAACACCATATATTTT. V is TRBV6-6 and J is TRBJ1-3; 7 bases fit TRBD1. There are 15 residues in the CDR3. The germline CDR1 and CDR2 sequences are MNHNY and SVGAGI (reference sequence). V shed 5 bases, J shed 1 base, and the junction held 5 bases outside the gene matches.

This chain connects TRBV29-1 to TRBJ2-3; 8 bases are shared with TRBD1. Unmatched junction bases numbered 8, after V lost 7 bases and J lost 8 bases. Germline CDR1 reads SQVTM; CDR2 reads ANQGSEA. The CDR3 contains 12 residues. The CDR3 DNA reads TGCAGCGAAGGACAGGGCCTCGGTACGCAGTATTTT. Translating gives CSEGQGLGTQYF.

This chain uses TRBV7-8 with TRBJ1-2, with 10 bases matching TRBD1. Germline assignment: CDR1 SGHVS and CDR2 FQNEAQ. This CDR3 contains 15 residues. J gave up 5 bases and V 5 bases, and 8 bases lay outside the gene matches. The CDR3 loop is CASSRGTGDRYGYTF. In nucleotides, the CDR3 is TGTGCCAGCAGCCGCGGGACAGGGGATCGGTATGGCTACACCTTC.

The chain combines TRBV6-5 with TRBJ2-1; the match to TRBD1 covers 7 bases. V was pared by 0 bases and J by 6 bases, with 2 bases of the junction left unmatched. The CDR3 spans 14 residues. Germline CDR1 reads MNHEY; CDR2 reads SVGAGI. The CDR3 sequence: CASSYSGQANEQFF. The DNA of the CDR3 is TGTGCCAGCAGTTACTCCGGACAGGCCAATGAGCAGTTCTTC.

The chain carries TRBV6-5 and TRBJ2-1; D remains ambiguous. From germline, CDR1 is MNHEY and CDR2 SVGAGI. V was shortened by 6 bases and J by 7 bases, with 7 bases between the two germline ends. This CDR3 contains 11 residues. The CDR3 spells CASRRVNEQFF. The CDR3 region has the DNA TGTGCCAGCAGACGGGTAAATGAGCAGTTCTTC.

The V gene is TRBV5-6, the J gene TRBJ1-2; no reliable D call. The V gene lost 4 bases and the J gene lost 6 bases, with 13 bases spanning the gap. The CDR3 has 13 residues. Germline-derived CDR1 and CDR2 are SGHDT and YYEEEE. The CDR3 spells CASSRGGEDGYTF. DNA for the CDR3: TGTGCCAGCAGCCGCGGTGGGGAGGATGGCTACACCTTC. Together with reference TRBV5-6 and TRBJ1-2, the CDR3 gives the full variable domain: DAGVTQSPTHLIKTRGQQVTLRCSPKSGHDTVSWYQQALGQGPQFIFQYYEEEERQRGNFPDRFSGHQFPNYSSELNVNALLLGDSALYLCASSRGGEDGYTFGSGTRLTVV.

In this sample, this clone turned up once. V gene TRBV7-3 combines with J gene TRBJ2-7, with D possibly called TRBD1 or TRBD2 (5 bases each). V lost 3 bases to trimming and J lost 1 base, with 13 bases between them. CDR1 and CDR2 (germline): SGHTA, FQGTGA. The length of the CDR3 is 15 residues. The CDR3 here is CASSLNGDLSYEQYF. In DNA form, the CDR3 reads TGTGCCAGCAGCTTGAACGGGGACCTGTCCTACGAGCAGTACTTC.

The rearrangement links TRBV18 to TRBJ1-1; no definite D call. Per the germline V gene, CDR1 is KGHSH and CDR2 is LQKENI. The germline V and J ends were trimmed by 3 bases and 8 bases, with 10 bases remaining between them. The CDR3 runs to 12 residues. The CDR3 DNA sequence: TGTGCCAGCTCACCGGACGGCCGAGAAGCTTTCTTT. Translated: CASSPDGREAFF.

The gene calls are TRBV11-3 and TRBJ1-1, with D perhaps matching TRBD1 (6 bases). The germline V and J ends were trimmed by 1 base and 1 base, with 13 bases remaining between them. This CDR3 contains 16 residues. Germline CDR1 and CDR2: SGHNT and YENEEA. CDR3 amino acids: CASSLGSGQPNTEAFF. CDR3 DNA: TGTGCCAGCAGCTTAGGGTCCGGACAGCCGAACACTGAAGCTTTCTTT.

The genes are TRBV19 and TRBJ2-1, with TRBD1 matching over 7 bases. From germline, CDR1 is LNHDA and CDR2 SQIVND (reference sequence). V dropped 5 bases and J dropped 5; count of bases not matched to a gene: 3. The CDR3 length is 13 residues. This CDR3 is CASSGQVDNEQFF. For the CDR3, the DNA is TGTGCCAGTAGTGGACAGGTAGACAATGAGCAGTTCTTC.